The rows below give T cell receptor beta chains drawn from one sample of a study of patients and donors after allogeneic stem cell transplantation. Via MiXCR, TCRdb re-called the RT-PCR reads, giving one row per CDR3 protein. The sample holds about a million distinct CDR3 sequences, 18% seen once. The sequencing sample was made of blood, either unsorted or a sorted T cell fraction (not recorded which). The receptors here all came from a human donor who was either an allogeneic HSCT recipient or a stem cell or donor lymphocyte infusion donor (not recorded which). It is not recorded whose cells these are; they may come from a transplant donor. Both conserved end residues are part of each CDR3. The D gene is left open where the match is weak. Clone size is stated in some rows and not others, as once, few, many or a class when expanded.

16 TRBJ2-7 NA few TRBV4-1 TGCGCCAGCAGCCAAGATTGGGGTGGTGAGGAGCACGAGCAGTACTTC CASSQDWGGEEHEQYF
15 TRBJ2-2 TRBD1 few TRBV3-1 TGTGCCAGCAGGCGGGACAGGGCCTTTGTCGGGGAGCTGTTTTTT CASRRDRAFVGELFF
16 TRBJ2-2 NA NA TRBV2 TGTGCCAGCAGTGAAGAAGCATCGAGATTGGCCGGGGAGCTGTTTTTT CASSEEASRLAGELFF
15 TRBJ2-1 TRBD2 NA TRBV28 TGTGCCAGCAGTGGTCCGGGACTAGCGGCCAATGAGCAGTTCTTC CASSGPGLAANEQFF
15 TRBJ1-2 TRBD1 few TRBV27 TGTGCCAGCAGTGACAGGGGGCTTGGTTATTATGGCTACACCTTC CASSDRGLGYYGYTF
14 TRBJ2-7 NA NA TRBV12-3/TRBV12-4 TGTGCCAGCAGTTCATTCAGGGGCTCCTACGAGCAGTACTTC CASSSFRGSYEQYF
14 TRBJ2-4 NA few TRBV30 TGTGCCTGGAGCGCCGAAATAGCCAAAAACATTCAGTACTTC CAWSAEIAKNIQYF
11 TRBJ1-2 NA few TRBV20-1 TGCAGTGCTAGGGGGAAAGGAGGTTACACCTTC CSARGKGGYTF
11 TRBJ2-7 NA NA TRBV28 TGTGCCAGCACGAGTGTGCACGAGCAGTACTTC CASTSVHEQYF
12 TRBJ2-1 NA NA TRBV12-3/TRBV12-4 TGTGCCAGCAGGTCTAGAAACAATGAGCAGTTCTTC CASRSRNNEQFF
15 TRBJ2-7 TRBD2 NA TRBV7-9 TGTGCCAGCACCCCCGGACTAGCGAGGAGCTACGAGCAGTACTTC CASTPGLARSYEQYF
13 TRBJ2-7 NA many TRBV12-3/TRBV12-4 TGTGCCAGCAGTTTTAGAGGGGTTTGGGAGCAGTACTTC CASSFRGVWEQYF
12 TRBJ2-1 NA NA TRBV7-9 TGTGCCAGCAGCTTATTTATCGATGAGCAGTTCTTC CASSLFIDEQFF
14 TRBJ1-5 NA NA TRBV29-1 TGCAGCGTCGGAGGGGGGTTTAGCAATCAGCCCCAGCATTTT CSVGGGFSNQPQHF
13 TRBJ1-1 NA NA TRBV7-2 TGTGCCAGCAGCCACCCGGCGAACACTGAAGCTTTCTTT CASSHPANTEAFF
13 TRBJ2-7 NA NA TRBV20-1 TGCAGTGCCCTACGGACGAGCTCCTACGAGCAGTACTTC CSALRTSSYEQYF
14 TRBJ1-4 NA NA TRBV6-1 TGTGCCAGCAGTAGTTACGGATATAATGAAAAACTGTTTTTT CASSSYGYNEKLFF
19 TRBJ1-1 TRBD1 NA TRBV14 TGTGCCAGCAGCCCCGACCGGGACAGGGGGTTACTACCGAACACTGAAGCTTTCTTT CASSPDRDRGLLPNTEAFF
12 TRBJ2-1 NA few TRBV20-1 TGCAGTGCTAGCTATTCGGGGGGCGAGCAGTTCTTC CSASYSGGEQFF
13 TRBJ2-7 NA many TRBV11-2 TGTGCCAGCAGCTTTAGGGGACTGGACGAGCAGTACTTC CASSFRGLDEQYF
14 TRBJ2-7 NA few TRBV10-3 TGTGCCACGAGAGGGGTTTTTTTGTCCTACGAGCAGTACTTC CATRGVFLSYEQYF
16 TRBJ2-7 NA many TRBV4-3 TGCGCCAGCAGCCATCACCCGGCAGGTAGCTCCTACGAGCAGTACTTC CASSHHPAGSSYEQYF
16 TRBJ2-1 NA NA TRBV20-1 TGCAGTGCTAGTCCCCTAGCGCCCATCTCCTACAATGAGCAGTTCTTC CSASPLAPISYNEQFF
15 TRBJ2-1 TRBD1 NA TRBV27 TGTGCCAGCAGCCGCCCGGCAGGGGGCTTCAATGAGCAGTTCTTC CASSRPAGGFNEQFF
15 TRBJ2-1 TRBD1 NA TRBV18 TGTGCCAGCTGTCCGGGACAGGGGCTCTACAATGAGCAGTTCTTC CASCPGQGLYNEQFF
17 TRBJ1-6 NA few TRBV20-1 TGCAGTGCTAGAGACAGGGAAGTTGGGTCCTATAATTCACCCCTCCACTTT CSARDREVGSYNSPLHF
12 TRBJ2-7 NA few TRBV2 TGTGCCAGCACCTCGGACGGCTACGAGCAGTACTTC CASTSDGYEQYF
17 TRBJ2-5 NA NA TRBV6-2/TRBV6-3 TGTGCCAGCAGAACGCGGCCTTGGCGGGGTTTCCAAGAGACCCAGTACTTC CASRTRPWRGFQETQYF
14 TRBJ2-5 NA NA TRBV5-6 TGTGCCAGCAGCTCTAAGCGGACTCAAGAGACCCAGTACTTC CASSSKRTQETQYF
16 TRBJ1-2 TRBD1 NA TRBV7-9 TGTGCCAGCAGCACTCTCTTGACAGGGATTCGCTATGGCTACACCTTC CASSTLLTGIRYGYTF
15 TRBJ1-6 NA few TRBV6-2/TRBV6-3 TGTGCCAGCAAGGTCTCCGTGGTTGCTCATTCACCCCTCCACTTT CASKVSVVAHSPLHF
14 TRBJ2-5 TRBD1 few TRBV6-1 TGTGCCAGCAGACCGCGGCGGACAGGAGAGACCCAGTACTTC CASRPRRTGETQYF
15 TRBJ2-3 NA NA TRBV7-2 TGTGCCAGCAGCTTCCCAAGGGGTTCGTCAGATACGCAGTATTTT CASSFPRGSSDTQYF
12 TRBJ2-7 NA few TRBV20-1 TGCAGTGCCCTTGGGGGGTCCTACGAGCAGTACTTC CSALGGSYEQYF